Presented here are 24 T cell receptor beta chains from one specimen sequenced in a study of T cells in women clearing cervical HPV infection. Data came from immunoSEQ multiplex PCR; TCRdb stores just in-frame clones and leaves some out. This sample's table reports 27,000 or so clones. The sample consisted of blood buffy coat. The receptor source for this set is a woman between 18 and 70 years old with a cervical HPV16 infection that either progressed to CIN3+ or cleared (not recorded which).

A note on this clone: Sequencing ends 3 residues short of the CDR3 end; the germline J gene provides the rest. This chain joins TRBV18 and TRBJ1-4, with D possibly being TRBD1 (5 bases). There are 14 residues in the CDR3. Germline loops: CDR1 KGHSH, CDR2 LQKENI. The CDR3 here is CASSPEGMGSPLFF. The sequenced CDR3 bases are TGTGCCAGCTCACCGGAGGGGATGGGATCACCA.

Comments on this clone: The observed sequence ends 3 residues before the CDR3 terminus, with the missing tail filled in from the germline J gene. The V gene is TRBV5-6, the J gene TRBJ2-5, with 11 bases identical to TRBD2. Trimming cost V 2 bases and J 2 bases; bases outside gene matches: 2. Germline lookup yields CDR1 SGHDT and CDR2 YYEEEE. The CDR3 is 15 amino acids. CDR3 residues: CASSLRLAGQETQYF. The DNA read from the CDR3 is TGTGCCAGCAGCTTAAGACTAGCGGGACAAGAGACC.

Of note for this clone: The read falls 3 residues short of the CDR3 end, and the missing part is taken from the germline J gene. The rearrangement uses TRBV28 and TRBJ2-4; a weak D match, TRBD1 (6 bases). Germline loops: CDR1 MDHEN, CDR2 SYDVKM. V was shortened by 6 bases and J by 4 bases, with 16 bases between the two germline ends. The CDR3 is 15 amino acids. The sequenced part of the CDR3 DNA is TGTGCCAGCAGATCCGACAGGAAAGGGAAAAACATT. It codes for CASRSDRKGKNI. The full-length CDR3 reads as CASRSDRKGKNIQYF.

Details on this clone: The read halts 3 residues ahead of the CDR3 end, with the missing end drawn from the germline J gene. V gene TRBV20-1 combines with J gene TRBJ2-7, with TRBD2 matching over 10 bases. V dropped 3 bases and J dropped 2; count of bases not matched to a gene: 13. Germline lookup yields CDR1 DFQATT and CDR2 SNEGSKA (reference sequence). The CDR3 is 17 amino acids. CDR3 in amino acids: CSAREVAGGLTPYEQYF. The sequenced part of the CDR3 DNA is TGCAGTGCTAGGGAGGTAGCGGGGGGCCTTACCCCCTACGAG.

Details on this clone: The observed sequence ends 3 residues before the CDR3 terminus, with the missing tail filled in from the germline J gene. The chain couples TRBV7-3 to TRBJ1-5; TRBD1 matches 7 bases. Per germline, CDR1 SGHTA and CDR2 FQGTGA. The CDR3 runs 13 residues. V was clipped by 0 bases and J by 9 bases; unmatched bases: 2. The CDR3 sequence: CASSLTSGGPQHF. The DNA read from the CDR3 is TGTGCCAGCAGCTTAACCTCAGGGGGGCCC. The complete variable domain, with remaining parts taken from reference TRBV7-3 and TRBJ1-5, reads GAGVSQTPSNKVTEKGKYVELRCDPISGHTALYWYRQSLGQGPEFLIYFQGTGAADDSGLPNDRFFAVRPEGSVSTLKIQRTERGDSAVYLCASSLTSGGPQHFGDGTRLSIL.

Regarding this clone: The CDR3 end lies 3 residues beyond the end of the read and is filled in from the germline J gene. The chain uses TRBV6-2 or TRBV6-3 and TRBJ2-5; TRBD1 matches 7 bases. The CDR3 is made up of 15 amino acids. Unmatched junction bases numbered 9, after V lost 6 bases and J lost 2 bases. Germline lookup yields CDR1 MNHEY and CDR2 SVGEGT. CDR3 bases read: TGTGCCAGCAGAGCAGCGACAGGGCAACAAGAGACC. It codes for CASRAATGQQET. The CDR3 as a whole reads CASRAATGQQETQYF.

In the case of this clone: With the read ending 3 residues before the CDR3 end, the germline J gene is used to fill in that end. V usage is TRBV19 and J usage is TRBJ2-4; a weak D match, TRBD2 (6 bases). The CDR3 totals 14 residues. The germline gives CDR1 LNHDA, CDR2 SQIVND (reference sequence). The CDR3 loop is CASSIGGETYGQYF. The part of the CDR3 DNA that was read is TGTGCCAGTAGTATAGGCGGGGAGACCTATGGT.

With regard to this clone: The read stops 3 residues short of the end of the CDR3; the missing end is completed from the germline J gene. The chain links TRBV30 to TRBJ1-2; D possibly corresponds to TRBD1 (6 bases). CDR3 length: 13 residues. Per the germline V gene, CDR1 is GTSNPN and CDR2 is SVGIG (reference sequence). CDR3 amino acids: CAWSARVAGDYTF. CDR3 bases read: TGTGCCTGGAGTGCCAGAGTAGCAGGGGAC.

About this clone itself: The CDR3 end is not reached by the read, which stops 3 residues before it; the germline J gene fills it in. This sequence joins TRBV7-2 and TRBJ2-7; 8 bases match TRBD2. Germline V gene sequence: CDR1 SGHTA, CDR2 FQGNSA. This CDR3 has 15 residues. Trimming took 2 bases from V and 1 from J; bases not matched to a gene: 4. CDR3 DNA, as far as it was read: TGTGCCAGCAGCTTAACGGGGGGGCGATCCTACGAG. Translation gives CASSLTGGRSYE. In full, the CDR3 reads CASSLTGGRSYEQYF.

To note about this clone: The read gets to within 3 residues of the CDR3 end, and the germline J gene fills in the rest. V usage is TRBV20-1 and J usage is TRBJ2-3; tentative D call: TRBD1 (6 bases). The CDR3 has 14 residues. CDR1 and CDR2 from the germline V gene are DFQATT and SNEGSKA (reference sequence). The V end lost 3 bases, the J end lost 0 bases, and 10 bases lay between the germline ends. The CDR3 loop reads CSASGQFSTDTQYF. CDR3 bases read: TGCAGTGCTAGCGGACAGTTTAGCACAGATACG.

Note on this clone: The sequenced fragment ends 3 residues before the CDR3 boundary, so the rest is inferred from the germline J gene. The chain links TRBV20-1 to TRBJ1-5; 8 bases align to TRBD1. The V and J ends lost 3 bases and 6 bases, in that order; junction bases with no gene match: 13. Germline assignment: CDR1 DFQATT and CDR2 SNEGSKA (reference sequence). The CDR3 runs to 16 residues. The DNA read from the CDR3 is TGCAGTGCTAGGGACAGGGAGGGCTATGGGGGTCAGCCC. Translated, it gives CSARDREGYGGQP. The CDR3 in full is CSARDREGYGGQPQHF.

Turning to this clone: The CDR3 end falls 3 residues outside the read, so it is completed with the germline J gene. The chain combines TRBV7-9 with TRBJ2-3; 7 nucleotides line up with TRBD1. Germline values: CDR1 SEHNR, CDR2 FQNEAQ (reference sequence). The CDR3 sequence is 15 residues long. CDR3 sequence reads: CASSLTGTVQETQYF. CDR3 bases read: TGTGCCAGCAGCTTAACTGGGACAGTTCAAGAGACG.

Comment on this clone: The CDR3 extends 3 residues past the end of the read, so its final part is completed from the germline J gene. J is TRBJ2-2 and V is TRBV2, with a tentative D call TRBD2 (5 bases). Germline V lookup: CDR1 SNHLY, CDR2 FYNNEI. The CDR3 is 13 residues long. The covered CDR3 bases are TGTGCCAGCAGTGAAGAACGGGGTTCACCG. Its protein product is CASSEERGSP. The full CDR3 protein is CASSEERGSPLFF.

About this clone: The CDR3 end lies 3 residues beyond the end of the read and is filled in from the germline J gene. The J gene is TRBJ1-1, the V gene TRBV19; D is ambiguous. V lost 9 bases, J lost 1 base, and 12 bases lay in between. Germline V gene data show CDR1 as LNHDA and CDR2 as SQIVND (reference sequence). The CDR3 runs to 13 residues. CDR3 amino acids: CASLRSGNTEAFF. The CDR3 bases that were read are TGTGCCAGCCTCCGGTCGGGGAACACTGAA.

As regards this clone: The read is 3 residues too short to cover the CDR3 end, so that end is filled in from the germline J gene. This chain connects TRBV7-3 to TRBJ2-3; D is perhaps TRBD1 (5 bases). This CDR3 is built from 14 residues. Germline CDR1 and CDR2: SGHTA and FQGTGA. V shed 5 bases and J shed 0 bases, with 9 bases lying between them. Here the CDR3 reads CASSPPGSTDTQYF. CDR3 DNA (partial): TGTGCCAGCAGCCCTCCAGGGAGCACAGATACG. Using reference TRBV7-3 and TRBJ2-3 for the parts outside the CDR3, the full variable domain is GAGVSQTPSNKVTEKGKYVELRCDPISGHTALYWYRQSLGQGPEFLIYFQGTGAADDSGLPNDRFFAVRPEGSVSTLKIQRTERGDSAVYLCASSPPGSTDTQYFGPGTRLTVL.

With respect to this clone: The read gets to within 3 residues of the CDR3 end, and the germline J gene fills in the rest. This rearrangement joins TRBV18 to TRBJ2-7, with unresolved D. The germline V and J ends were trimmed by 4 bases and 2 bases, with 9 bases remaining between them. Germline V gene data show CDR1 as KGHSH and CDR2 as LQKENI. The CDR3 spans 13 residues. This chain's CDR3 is CASSQGGTYEQYF. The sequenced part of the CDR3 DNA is TGTGCCAGCTCACAAGGCGGAACCTACGAG.

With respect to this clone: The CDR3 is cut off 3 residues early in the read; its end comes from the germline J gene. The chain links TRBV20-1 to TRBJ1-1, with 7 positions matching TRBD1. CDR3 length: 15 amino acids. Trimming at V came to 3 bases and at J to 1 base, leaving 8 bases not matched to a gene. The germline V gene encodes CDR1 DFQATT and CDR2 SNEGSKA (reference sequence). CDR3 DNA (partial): TGCAGTGCTAGCCAAATTGGGACAGCGAACACTGAA. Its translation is CSASQIGTANTE. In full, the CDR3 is CSASQIGTANTEAFF.

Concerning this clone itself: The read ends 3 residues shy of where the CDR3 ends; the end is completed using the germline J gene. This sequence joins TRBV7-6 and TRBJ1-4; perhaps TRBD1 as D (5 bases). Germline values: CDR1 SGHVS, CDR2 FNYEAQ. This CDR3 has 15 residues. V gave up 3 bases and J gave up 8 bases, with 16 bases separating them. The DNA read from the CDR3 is TGTGCCAGCAGCTTGAGAGGGGTGGCCGTAGAAAAA. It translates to CASSLRGVAVEK. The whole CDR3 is CASSLRGVAVEKLFF. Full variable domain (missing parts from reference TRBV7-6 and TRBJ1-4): GAGVSQSPRYKVTKRGQDVALRCDPISGHVSLYWYRQALGQGPEFLTYFNYEAQQDKSGLPNDRFSAERPEGSISTLTIQRTEQRDSAMYRCASSLRGVAVEKLFFGSGTQLSVL.

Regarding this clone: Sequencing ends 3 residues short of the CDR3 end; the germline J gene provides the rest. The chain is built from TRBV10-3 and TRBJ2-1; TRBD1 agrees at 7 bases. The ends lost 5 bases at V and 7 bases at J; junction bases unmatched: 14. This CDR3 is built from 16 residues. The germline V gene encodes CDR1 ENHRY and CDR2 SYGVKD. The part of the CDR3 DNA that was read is TGTGCCATCAGTAACCTCGGAGTCAGGGGGAGTAATGAG. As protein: CAISNLGVRGSNE. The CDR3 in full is CAISNLGVRGSNEQFF.

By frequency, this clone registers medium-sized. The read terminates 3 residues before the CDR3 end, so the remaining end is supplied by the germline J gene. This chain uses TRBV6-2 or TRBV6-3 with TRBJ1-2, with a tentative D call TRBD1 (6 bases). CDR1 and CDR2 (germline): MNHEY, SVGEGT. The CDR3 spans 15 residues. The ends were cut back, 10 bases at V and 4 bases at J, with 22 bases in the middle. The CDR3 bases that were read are TGTGCCACCACCATCATCCCGGGGGGCAGCTATGGC. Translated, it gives CATTIIPGGSYG. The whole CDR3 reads CATTIIPGGSYGYTF.

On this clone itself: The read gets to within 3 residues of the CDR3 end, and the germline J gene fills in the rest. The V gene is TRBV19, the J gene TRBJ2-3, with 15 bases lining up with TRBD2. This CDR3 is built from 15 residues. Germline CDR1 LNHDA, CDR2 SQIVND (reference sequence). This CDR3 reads CASRTSGGAGETQYF. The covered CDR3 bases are TGTGCCAGTCGGACTAGCGGGGGGGCGGGAGAGACG.

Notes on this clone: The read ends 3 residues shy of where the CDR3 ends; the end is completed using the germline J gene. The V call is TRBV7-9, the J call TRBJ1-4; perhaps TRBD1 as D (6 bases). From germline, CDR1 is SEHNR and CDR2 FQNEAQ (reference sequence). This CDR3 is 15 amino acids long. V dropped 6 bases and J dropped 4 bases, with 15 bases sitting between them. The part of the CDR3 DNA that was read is TGTGCCAGCAGTCCTCCCGGACAGCTTAATGAAAAA. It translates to CASSPPGQLNEK. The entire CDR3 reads CASSPPGQLNEKLFF.

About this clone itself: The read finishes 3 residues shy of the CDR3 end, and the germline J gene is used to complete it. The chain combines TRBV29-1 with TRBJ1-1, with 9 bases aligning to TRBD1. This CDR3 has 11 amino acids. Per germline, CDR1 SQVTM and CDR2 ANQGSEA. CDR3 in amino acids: CSVPSGTGAFF. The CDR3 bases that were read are TGCAGCGTCCCTTCCGGGACAGGG.

The DNA read from the CDR3 is TGTGCCAGCAGTCTAGACAGGGTGGAAGGC. Protein sequence: CASSLDRVEG. The full CDR3 protein is CASSLDRVEGYTF. The chain combines TRBV28 with TRBJ1-2, with TRBD1 matching 7 bases. The CDR3 goes on 3 residues after the read ends, and that part is filled in from the germline J gene. The CDR3 extends over 13 amino acids. Germline CDR1 is MDHEN and CDR2 is SYDVKM.